These 3 T cell receptor beta chains share one sample of origin, sequenced in a study of blood T cell repertoires in COVID-19. Profiled with immunoSEQ multiplex PCR; TCRdb holds only in-frame clones, not every one. This sample has some 270,000 clones, with 65% to 90% found just once. The sequenced material came from PBMCs or T cells enriched from blood (not recorded which). These receptors all stem from a woman between 50 and 59 years old with acute COVID-19.

V is TRBV12-3 or TRBV12-4 and J is TRBJ2-2, with unresolved D. The CDR3 has 13 amino acids. V lost 5 bases, J lost 7 bases, and 11 bases lay in between. The DNA for the CDR3 is TGTGCCAGCAGTGCAGCCTCGGGCGGGGAGCTGTTTTTT. Amino acid sequence: CASSAASGGELFF.

V usage is TRBV9 and J usage is TRBJ2-1; TRBD2 agrees at 8 bases. The CDR3 is 15 residues long. V was clipped by 3 bases and J by 4 bases; unmatched bases: 6. CDR1 is SGDLS, CDR2 YYNGEE, per germline. The CDR3 DNA sequence: TGTGCCAGCAGCGCAGCGGGGGAGGCTTACAATGAGCAGTTCTTC. This encodes CASSAAGEAYNEQFF. The full variable domain, rest sourced from reference TRBV9 and TRBJ2-1, is DSGVTQTPKHLITATGQRVTLRCSPRSGDLSVYWYQQSLDQGLQFLIQYYNGEERAKGNILERFSAQQFPDLHSELNLSSLELGDSALYFCASSAAGEAYNEQFFGPGTRLTVL.

This clone was observed a handful of times. The chain combines TRBV18 with TRBJ1-1; TRBD1 agrees at 10 bases. Trimming at V came to 5 bases and at J to 5 bases, leaving 8 bases not matched to a gene. Germline values: CDR1 KGHSH, CDR2 LQKENI. This CDR3 comprises 15 residues. CDR3 region: CASSEGTGAETEAFF. As DNA, the CDR3 is TGTGCCAGCTCAGAGGGGACAGGGGCGGAAACTGAAGCTTTCTTT.